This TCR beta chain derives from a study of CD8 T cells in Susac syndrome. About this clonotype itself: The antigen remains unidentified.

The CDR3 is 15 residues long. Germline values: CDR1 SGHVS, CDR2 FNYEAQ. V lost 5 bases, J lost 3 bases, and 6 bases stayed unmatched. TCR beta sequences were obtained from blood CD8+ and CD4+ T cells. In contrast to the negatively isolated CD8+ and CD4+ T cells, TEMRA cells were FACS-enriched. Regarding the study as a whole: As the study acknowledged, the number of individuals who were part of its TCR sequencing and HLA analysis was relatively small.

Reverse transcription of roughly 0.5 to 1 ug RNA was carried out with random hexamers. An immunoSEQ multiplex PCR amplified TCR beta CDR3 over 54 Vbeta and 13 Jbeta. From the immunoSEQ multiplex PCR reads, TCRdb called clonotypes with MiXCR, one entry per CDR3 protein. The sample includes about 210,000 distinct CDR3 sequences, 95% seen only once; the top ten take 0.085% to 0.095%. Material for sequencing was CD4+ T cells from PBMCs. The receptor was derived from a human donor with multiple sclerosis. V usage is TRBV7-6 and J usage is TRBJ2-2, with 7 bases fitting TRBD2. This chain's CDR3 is CASSEAGRYTGELFF. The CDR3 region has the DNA TGTGCCAGCAGCGAAGCGGGGCGGTACACCGGGGAGCTGTTTTTT.